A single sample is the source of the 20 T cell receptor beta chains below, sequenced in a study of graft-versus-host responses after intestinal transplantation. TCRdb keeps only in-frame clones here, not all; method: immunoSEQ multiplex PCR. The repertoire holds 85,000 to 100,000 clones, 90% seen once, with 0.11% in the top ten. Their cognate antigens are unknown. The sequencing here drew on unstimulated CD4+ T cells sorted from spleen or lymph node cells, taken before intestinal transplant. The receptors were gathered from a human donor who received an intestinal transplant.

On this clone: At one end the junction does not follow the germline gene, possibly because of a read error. CDR3 DNA sequence: TGTGCTAGCAGCTTAGGCGGCACAGGGAACACAGATACGCAGTATTTT. The encoded protein is CASSLGGTGNTDTQYF. The V call is TRBV7-7, the J call TRBJ2-3; weak D call: TRBD1 (6 bases). Germline CDR1 and CDR2: SSHAT and FNYEAQ (reference sequence). The CDR3 contains 16 residues. Drawing the rest from reference TRBV7-7 and TRBJ2-3, the complete variable domain is GAGVSQSPRYKVTKRGQDVTLRCDPISSHATLYWYQQALGQGPEFLTYFNYEAQPDKSGLPSDRFSAERPEGSISTLTIQRTEQRDSAMYRCASSLGGTGNTDTQYFGPGTRLTVL.

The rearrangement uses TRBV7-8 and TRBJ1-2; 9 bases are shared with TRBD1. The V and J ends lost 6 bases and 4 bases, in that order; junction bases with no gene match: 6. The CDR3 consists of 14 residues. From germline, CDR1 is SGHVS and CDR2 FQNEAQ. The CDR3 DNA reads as TGTGCCAGCAGTGCCGGGACAGGGAGCTATGGCTACACCTTC. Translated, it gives CASSAGTGSYGYTF.

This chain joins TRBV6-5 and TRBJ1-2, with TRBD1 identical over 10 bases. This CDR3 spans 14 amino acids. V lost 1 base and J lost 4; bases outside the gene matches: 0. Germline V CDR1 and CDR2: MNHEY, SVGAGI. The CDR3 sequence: CASSYWTGGYGYTF. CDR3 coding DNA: TGTGCCAGCAGTTACTGGACAGGGGGCTATGGCTACACCTTC.

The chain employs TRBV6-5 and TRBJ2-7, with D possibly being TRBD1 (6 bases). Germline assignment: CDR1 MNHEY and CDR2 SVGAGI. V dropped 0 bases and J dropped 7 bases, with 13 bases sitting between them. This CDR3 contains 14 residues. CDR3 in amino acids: CASSYSGGSTEQYF. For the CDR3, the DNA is TGTGCCAGCAGTTACTCAGGGGGTTCTACGGAGCAGTACTTC.

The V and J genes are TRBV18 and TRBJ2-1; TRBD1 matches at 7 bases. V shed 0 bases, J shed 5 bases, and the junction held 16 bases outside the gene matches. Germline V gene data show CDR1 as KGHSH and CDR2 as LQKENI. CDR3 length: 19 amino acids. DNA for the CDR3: TGTGCCAGCTCACCACCTACATACCTCAGACAGGGATTAAACAATGAGCAGTTCTTC. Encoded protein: CASSPPTYLRQGLNNEQFF. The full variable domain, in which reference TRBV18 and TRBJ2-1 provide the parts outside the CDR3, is NAGVMQNPRHLVRRRGQEARLRCSPMKGHSHVYWYRQLPEEGLKFMVYLQKENIIDESGMPKERFSAEFPKEGPSILRIQQVVRGDSAAYFCASSPPTYLRQGLNNEQFFGPGTRLTVL.

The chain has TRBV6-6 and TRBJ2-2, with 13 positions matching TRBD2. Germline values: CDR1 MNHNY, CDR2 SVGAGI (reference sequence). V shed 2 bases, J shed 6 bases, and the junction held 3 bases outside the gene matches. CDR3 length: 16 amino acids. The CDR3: CASSYLTSGGAGELFF. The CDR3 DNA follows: TGTGCCAGCAGTTACCTAACTAGCGGGGGGGCCGGGGAGCTGTTTTTT.

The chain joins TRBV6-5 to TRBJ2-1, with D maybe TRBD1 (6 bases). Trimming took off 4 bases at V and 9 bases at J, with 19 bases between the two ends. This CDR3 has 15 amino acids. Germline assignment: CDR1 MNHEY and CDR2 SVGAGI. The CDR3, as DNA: TGTGCCAGCAGTTCGGTCCAGGGGAAAGTGGGTGAGCAGTTCTTC. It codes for CASSSVQGKVGEQFF.

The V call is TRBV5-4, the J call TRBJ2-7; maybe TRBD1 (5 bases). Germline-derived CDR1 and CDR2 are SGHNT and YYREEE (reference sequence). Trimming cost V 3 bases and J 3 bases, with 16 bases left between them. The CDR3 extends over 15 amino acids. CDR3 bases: TGTGCCAGCAGCTCGGGCCAGGTGGGGCACTACGAGCAGTACTTC. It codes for CASSSGQVGHYEQYF. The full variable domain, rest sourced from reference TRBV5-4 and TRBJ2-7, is ETGVTQSPTHLIKTRGQQVTLRCSSQSGHNTVSWYQQALGQGPQFIFQYYREEENGRGNFPPRFSGLQFPNYSSELNVNALELDDSALYLCASSSGQVGHYEQYFGPGTRLTVT.

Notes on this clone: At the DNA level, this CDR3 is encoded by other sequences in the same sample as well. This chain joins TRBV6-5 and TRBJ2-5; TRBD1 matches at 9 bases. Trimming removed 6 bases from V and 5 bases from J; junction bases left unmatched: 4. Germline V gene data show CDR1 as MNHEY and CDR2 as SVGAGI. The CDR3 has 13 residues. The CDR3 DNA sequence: TGTGCCAGCAGCAGGGACAGGGAGGAGACCCAGTACTTC. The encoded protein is CASSRDREETQYF.

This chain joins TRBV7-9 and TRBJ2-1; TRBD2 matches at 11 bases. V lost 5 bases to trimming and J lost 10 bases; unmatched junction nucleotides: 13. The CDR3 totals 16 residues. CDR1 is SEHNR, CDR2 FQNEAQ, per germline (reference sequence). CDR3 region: CASSQAGGSGGEEQFF. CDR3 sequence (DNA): TGTGCCAGCAGCCAAGCCGGAGGTAGCGGGGGGGAGGAGCAGTTCTTC.

The chain's CDR3 is CASSIRTATYEQYF. CDR3 nucleotide sequence: TGTGCCAGTAGTATCAGGACAGCAACCTACGAGCAGTACTTC. The rearrangement uses TRBV19 and TRBJ2-7; D perhaps matches TRBD1 (6 bases). From germline, CDR1 is LNHDA and CDR2 SQIVND (reference sequence). The length of the CDR3 is 14 residues. The V end lost 3 bases, the J end lost 2 bases, and 11 bases lay between the germline ends.

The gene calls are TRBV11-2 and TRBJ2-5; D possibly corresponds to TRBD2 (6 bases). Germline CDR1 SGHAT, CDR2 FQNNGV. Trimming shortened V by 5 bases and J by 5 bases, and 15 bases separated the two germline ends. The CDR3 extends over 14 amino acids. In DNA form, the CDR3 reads TGTGCCAGCAGCCCAGAGGCGGGGAGGGAGACCCAGTACTTC. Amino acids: CASSPEAGRETQYF.

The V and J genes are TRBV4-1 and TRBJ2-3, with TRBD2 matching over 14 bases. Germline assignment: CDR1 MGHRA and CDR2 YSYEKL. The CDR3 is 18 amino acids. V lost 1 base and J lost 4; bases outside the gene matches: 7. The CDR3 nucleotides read TGCGCCAGCAGCCAAGTGCGGACTAGCGGGGGGATGGCAGATACGCAGTATTTT. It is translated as CASSQVRTSGGMADTQYF.

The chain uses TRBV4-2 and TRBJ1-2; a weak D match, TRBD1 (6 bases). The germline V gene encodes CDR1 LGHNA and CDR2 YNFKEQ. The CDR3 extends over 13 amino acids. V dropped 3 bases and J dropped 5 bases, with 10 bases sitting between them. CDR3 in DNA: TGTGCCAGCAGCCAGGGACACCTATATGGCTACACCTTC. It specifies CASSQGHLYGYTF.

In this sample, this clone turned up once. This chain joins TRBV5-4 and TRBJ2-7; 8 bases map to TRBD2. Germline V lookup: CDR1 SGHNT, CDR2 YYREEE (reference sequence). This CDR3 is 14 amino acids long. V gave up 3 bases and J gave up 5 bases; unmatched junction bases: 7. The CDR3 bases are TGTGCCAGCAGCTCAAGCGGGGGAGGGAACGAGCAGTACTTC. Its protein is CASSSSGGGNEQYF.

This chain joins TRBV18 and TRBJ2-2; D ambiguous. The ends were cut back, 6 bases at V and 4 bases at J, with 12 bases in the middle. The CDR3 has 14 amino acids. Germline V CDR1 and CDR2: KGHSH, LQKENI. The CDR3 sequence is CASSSVQATGELFF. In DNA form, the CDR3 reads TGTGCCAGCTCTTCGGTCCAGGCCACCGGGGAGCTGTTTTTT.

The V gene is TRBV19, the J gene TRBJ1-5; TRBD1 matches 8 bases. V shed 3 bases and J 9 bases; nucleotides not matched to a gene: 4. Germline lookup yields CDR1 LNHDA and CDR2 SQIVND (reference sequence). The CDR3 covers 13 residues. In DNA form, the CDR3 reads TGTGCCAGTAGTATTTCAGGACAGGGGCCCCAGCATTTT. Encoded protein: CASSISGQGPQHF.

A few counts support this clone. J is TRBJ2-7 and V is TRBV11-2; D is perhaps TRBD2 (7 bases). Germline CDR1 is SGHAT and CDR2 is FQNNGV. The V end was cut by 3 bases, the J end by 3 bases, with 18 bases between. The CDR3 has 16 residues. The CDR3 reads CASSFETARGGYEQYF. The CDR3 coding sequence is TGTGCCAGCAGCTTCGAAACGGCTAGGGGGGGCTACGAGCAGTACTTC.

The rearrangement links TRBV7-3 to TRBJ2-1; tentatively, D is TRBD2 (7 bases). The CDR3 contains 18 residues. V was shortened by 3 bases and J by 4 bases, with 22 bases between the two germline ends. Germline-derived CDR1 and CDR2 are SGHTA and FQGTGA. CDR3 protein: CASSLRGPSAGRYNEQFF. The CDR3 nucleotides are TGTGCCAGCAGCTTGCGGGGGCCGTCGGCGGGGAGGTACAATGAGCAGTTCTTC.

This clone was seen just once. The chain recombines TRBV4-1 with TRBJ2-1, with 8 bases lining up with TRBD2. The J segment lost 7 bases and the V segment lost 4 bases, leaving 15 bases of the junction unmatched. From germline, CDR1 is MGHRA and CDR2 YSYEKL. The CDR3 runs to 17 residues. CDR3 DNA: TGCGCCAGCAGCCCCCATTCCGGGACTAGTGGCCTGAATGAGCAGTTCTTC. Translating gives CASSPHSGTSGLNEQFF.